The T cell receptor beta chain described here comes from a study of post-analysis software for immune sequencing data. As for the study in general: Courses of disease covered relapsing-remitting, secondary progressive and progressive-relapsing multiple sclerosis.

Trimming pared 6 bases from V and 5 bases from J, leaving 11 bases between. CDR3 length: 12 amino acids. The germline V gene has CDR1 SQVTM and CDR2 ANQGSEA. Unique molecular identifiers were built into the TCR beta cDNA libraries. The authors obtained 500,000 or so cDNA molecules from approximately 0.95 to 9.8 million T cells. TCRdb reprocessed the PCR reads via MiXCR and lists one record per CDR3 protein. The sample holds about 620,000 distinct CDR3 sequences, roughly 40% seen once. Findings and limits, study-wide: By F measure, strong co-clustering occurred among samples prepared in the same batch. Relative to controls, patients had a handful of TRBV segments at higher frequency, with TRBV5-6, TRBV5-1 and TRBV20-1 among these. Comparison with controls showed significantly lower normalized Chao1 diversity in multiple sclerosis patients.

Worth noting for this clonotype: Its antigen is unidentified.

The rearrangement joins TRBV29-1 to TRBJ2-1; D might be TRBD2 (5 bases). The sequence was obtained from a girl between 10 and 17 years old with multiple sclerosis. The sequenced material came from blood. The CDR3 sequence: CSVRGVNNEQFF. In DNA, the CDR3 is TGCAGCGTCCGGGGAGTGAACAATGAGCAGTTCTTC.